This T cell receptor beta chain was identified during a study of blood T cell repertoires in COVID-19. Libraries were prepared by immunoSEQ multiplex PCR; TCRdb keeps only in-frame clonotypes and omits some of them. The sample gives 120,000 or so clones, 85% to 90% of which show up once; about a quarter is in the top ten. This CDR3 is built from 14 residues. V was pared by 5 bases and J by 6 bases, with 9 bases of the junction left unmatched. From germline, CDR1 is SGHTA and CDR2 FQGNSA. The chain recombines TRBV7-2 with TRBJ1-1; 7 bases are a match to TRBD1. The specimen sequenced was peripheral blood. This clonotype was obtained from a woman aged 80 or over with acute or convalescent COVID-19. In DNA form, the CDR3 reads TGTGCCAGCAGCCAATCAGGGGGAGTTTCTGAAGCTTTCTTT. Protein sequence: CASSQSGGVSEAFF.